This T cell receptor (beta chain) was sequenced in a study of CD8 T cells in ankylosing spondylitis. From the 5' RACE reads, TCRdb called clonotypes with MiXCR, one entry per CDR3 protein. This table holds around 320,000 distinct CDR3 sequences, 20% to 25% found once. Trimming took off 2 bases at V and 1 base at J, with 10 bases between the two ends. The CDR3 spans 14 residues. Germline-derived CDR1 and CDR2 are SGHRS and YFSETQ. The origin of this receptor is a female donor with ankylosing spondylitis or in good health (not recorded which). The rearrangement uses TRBV5-1 and TRBJ2-7; D possibly corresponds to TRBD2 (6 bases). Material for sequencing was blood, either unsorted or a sorted T cell fraction (not recorded which). CDR3 coding DNA: TGCGCCAGCAGCTTAGCCGGGACTTCCTACGAGCAGTACTTC. It encodes CASSLAGTSYEQYF.